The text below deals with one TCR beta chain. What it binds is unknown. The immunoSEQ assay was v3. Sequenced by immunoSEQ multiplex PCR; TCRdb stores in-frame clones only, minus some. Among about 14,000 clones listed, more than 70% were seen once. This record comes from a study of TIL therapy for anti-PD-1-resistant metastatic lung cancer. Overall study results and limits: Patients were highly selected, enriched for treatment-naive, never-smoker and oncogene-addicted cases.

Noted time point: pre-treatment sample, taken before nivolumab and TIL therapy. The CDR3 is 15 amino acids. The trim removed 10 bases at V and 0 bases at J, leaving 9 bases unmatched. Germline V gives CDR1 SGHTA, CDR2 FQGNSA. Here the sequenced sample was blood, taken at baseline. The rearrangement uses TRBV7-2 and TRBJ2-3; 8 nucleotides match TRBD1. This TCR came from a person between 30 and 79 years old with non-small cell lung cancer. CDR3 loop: CATQKQGGSTDTQYF. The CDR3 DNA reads TGTGCCACCCAGAAACAGGGGGGAAGCACAGATACGCAGTATTTT.